This T cell receptor (beta chain) was sequenced during a study of blood T cells in healthy people across ages. The CDR3 runs 15 residues. CDR1 LNHDA and CDR2 SQIVND come from the germline V gene (reference sequence). A sample-barcoded 5' primer and a J-beta primer mix were used in a second PCR of roughly 6 to 11 cycles. One entry per CDR3 protein results from TCRdb running MiXCR on the 5' RACE reads. The sample has about 570,000 distinct CDR3 sequences, approximately 27% seen once. Study findings and constraints: Naive T cell percentage by flow cytometry tracked strongly with beta diversity. Long-lived and aged donors differed, with more naive CD4+ cells and higher diversity in the long-lived.

This clonotype was recorded a few times. The antigen remains unidentified. The junction departs from germline at one end; a sequencing error may be responsible. Donors ranged from roughly 6 to 100 years old and were healthy Caucasians in Russia. The total RNA that was extracted per sample amounted to at least 5.5 micrograms. Sequencing was performed on blood. This chain connects TRBV19 to TRBJ1-1, with D hard to call. The sequence came from a woman between 65 and 79 years old in good health. CDR3 sequence reads: CASSILVGTNTEAFF. The CDR3 nucleotides read TGTGCCAGTAGTATTCTGGTCGGAACGAACACCGAAGCTTTCTTT.